The present T cell receptor (beta chain) was sequenced within a study of long-term antiretroviral therapy in people with HIV (dated by TCRdb to the early 2020s). Turning to the overall study: The earliest samples were collected about a decade before the 2015 WHO recommendation for immediate ART, when ART was typically delayed until CD4 counts fell. Of the approximately 28 participants with HIV, some 12 were female. A total of over 150 cryopreserved PBMC samples came from around 30 adults with confirmed HIV infection and were collected serially over a mean of approximately six years (range 1-12). A retrospective serial study tested whether changes in peripheral blood TRB repertoire composition and diversity were associated with ART initiation and durable HIV suppression. No cross-contamination during QIAcube processing turned up in test extractions that ran a monoclonal T-cell line alongside 25 to 35 polyclonal samples.

Study-level results and caveats: Inferences about post-ART repertoire changes are limited because no data were available on ART adherence, viral resistance or therapy changes. The samples were dated from about 2004 to 2017, and the ART regimens that were used may be less effective than current ART regimens. ART initiation was associated with a significant increase in TRB diversity, but diversity stayed significantly below transplant donor controls even after long-term ART. Because pre-ART samples had limited cell numbers, profiling was done on unsorted PBMC rather than on sorted CD4+ and CD8+ T cells. CDR3 length ranges in HIV repertoires were narrower than in controls, and network structure suggested an antigen-experienced repertoire with only a slight naive shift after ART. Expanded TRB clones identified before ART initiation dominated the repertoire at all time points, although this dominance fluctuated and declined in many PLHIV after ART. Limited PBMC availability meant only the TCR beta chain was sequenced, without alpha chain pairing.

The immunoSEQ hsTCRB v3.0 assay was used at survey level resolution for TRB variable region sequencing. A depth of about 35,000-50,000 T-cell genomes per sample was targeted for TRB sequencing. TRB libraries were pooled and sequenced on an Illumina MiSeq using a v3 150-cycle kit. The authors' pipeline ran thus. Repertoire analysis was performed in R inside a reproducible Nextflow workflow that covered QC, data transformation and analysis. Custom analyses were implemented in LymphoSeq2, an R package for AIRR-Seq data exploration. A handful of samples yielding fewer than 5000 total TRB sequences were excluded, leaving more than 150 analyzed HIV repertoires. Among the approximately 200 retained HIV repertoires, 55 to 65 were collected before ART initiation and 120 to 140 after ART initiation. Each repertoire was downsampled to 5000 TRB nucleotide sequences, and summary statistics were averaged across 100 downsampling iterations. The analysis kept only TRB sequences whose CDR3 regions were at least seven amino acids long. A Shannon entropy-derived clonality score and the Gini coefficient were used to measure diversity. Repertoire networks linked the top 5000 CDR3 amino acid sequences whenever two sequences differed by an edit distance of one. GLIPH2 predicted antigen specificity groups and MHC restriction for TRB CDR3 amino acid sequences. To flag known CMV, EBV, HIV or tissue antigen associations, CDR3 amino acid sequences were matched against VDJdb and McPAS-TCR. Pre-ART, post-ART and control groups were compared with Wilcoxon signed-rank tests and Holm-Bonferroni correction. TCRdb re-hosts the immuneACCESS table, in-frame sequences only. Its copies lack some clones; in the studies checked, an unresolved V gene accounts for under half of them, and the cause for the rest is not known. D and trimming were read from the DNA, whereas the V and J calls and clone size are those reported in that table. The sample table records 15,000 or so clones; 78% of these occur just once. The top ten clonotypes cover roughly 14% of the sample.

Participants were included only if at least one PBMC sample before ART initiation and at least two post-ART samples were available. Every participant with HIV received treatment in the United States of America. Before DNA extraction, cryopreserved samples containing roughly 0.85-11 million PBMC were thawed and washed. At the time of the earliest PBMC sample for each participant with HIV, ages ranged from about 23 to 60 years. Per participant, PBMC samples came from 1-4 timepoints prior to ART initiation and 2-8 timepoints following ART initiation, for a median of 7 samples. Serial HIV viral load, CD4+ T-cell count, ART history and demographic data were obtained for every participant. Genomic DNA was extracted from unsorted PBMC with a Qiagen kit on a QIAcube, with processing performed in batches of 12 samples. In the case of this clone: Its antigen specificity is not known. Base qualities are not at hand, and no much larger clone is one base apart.

This specimen consisted of unsorted PBMCs, obtained more than 3.1 years after starting antiretroviral therapy. The receptor comes from a woman aged 40 to 50 with HIV.

The CDR3 protein sequence reads: CASTKTDPGAFF. The bases are TGTGCCAGCACCAAGACGGACCCCGGGGCTTTCTTT. The chain is encoded by TRBV7-9 joined to TRBJ1-1; the D gene is unclear. CDR1 and CDR2, per the germline V gene (reference sequence), are SEHNR and FQNEAQ. The V end loses 7 bases and the J end loses 11 bases, and a stretch of 17 bases separates them. The CDR3 contains 12 residues, cysteine and phenylalanine counted. Of the read, only the CDR3 DNA is kept; its 36 bases are in frame from base 1.